This entry concerns a single T cell receptor beta chain. V gave up 0 bases and J gave up 8 bases, with 10 bases separating them. CDR1 and CDR2 from the germline V gene are DFQATT and SNEGSKA (reference sequence). This CDR3 has 12 residues. TCRdb ran MiXCR on the PCR reads. Among tens of thousands of clones listed, approximately 20% were seen once. The entry originates in a study of metastatic and nonmetastatic thyroid tumors. In the study overall: For malignant and benign thyroid patients, tumor or nodule tissue and blood were the sources whose repertoires were compared.

No patient had received any treatment before thyroid surgery. The sequence came from a male donor with papillary thyroid cancer or a benign thyroid nodule (not recorded which). Some clones in this sample may be carry-over from other donors' samples. The material sequenced was blood. V and J are TRBV20-1 and TRBJ1-1, with D unresolved. CDR3 sequence (DNA): TGCAGTGCTAGAGACAGCCTCAGAGAAGCTTTCTTT. This translates into CSARDSLREAFF.